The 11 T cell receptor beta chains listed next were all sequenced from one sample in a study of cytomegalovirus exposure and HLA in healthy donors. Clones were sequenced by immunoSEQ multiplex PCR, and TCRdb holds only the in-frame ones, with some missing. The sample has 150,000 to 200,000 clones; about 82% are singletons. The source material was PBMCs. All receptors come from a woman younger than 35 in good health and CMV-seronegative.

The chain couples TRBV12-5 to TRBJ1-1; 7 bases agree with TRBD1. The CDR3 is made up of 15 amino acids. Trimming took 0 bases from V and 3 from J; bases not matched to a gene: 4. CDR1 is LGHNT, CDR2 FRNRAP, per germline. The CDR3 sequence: CASGLVGGEDTEAFF. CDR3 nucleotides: TGTGCTAGTGGTTTGGTAGGGGGCGAAGACACTGAAGCTTTCTTT.

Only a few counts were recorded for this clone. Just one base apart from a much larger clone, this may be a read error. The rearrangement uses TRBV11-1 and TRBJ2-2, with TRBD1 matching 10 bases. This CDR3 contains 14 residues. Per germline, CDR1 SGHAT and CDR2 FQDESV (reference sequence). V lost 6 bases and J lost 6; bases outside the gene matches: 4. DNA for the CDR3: TGTGCCAGCAGTCCGGGACAGGGGTCCGGGGAGCTGTTTTTT. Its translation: CASSPGQGSGELFF.

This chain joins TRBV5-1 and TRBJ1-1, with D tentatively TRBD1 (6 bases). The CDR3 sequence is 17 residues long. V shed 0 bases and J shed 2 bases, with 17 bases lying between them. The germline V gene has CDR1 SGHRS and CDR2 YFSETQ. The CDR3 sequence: CASSLEAGARPNTEAFF. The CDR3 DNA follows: TGCGCCAGCAGCTTGGAGGCAGGGGCCAGGCCCAACACTGAAGCTTTCTTT.

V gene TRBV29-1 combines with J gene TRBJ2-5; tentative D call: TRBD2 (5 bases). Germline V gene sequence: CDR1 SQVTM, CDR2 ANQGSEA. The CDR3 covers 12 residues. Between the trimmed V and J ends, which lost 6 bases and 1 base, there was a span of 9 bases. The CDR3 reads CSVGSFQETQYF. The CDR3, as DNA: TGCAGCGTGGGGAGTTTCCAAGAGACCCAGTACTTC.

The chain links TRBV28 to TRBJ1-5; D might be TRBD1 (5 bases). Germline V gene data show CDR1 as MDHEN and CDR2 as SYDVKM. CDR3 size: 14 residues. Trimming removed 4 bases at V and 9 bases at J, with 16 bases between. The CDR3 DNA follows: TGTGCCAGCAGTTCCTGGACGGCCGGGGGGCCCCAGCATTTT. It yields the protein CASSSWTAGGPQHF.

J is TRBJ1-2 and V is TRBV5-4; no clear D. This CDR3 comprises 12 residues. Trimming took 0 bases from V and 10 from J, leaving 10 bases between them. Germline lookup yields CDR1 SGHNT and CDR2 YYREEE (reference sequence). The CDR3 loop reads CASSLEERAYTF. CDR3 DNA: TGTGCCAGCAGCTTGGAAGAGCGCGCCTACACCTTC.

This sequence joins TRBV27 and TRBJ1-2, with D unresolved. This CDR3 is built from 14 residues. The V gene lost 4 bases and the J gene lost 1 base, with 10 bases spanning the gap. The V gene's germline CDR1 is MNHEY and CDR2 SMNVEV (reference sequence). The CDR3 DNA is TGTGCCAGCAGTTCCCCGCGGAGTAACTATGGCTACACCTTC. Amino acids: CASSSPRSNYGYTF.

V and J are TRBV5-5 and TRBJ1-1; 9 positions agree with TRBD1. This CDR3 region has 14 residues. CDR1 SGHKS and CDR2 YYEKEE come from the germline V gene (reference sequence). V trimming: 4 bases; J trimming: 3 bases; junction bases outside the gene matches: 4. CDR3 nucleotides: TGTGCCAGCAGCCTACAGGGGGCGGACACTGAAGCTTTCTTT. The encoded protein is CASSLQGADTEAFF.

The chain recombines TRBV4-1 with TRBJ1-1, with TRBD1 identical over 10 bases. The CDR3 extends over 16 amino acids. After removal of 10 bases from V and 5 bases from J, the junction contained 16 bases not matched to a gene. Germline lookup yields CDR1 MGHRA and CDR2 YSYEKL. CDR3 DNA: TGCGCCACCTTGCCGGGACAGGGGAGAAGGTGGACTGAAGCTTTCTTT. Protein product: CATLPGQGRRWTEAFF.

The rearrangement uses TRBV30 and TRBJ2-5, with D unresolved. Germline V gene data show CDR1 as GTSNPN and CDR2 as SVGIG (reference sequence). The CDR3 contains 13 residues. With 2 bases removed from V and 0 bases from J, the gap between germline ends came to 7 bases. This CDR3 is CAWSRAYQETQYF. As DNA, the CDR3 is TGTGCCTGGAGTCGAGCTTACCAAGAGACCCAGTACTTC.

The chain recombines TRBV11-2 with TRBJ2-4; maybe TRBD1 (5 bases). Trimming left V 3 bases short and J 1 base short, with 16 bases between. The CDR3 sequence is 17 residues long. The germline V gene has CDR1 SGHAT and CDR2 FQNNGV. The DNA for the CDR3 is TGTGCCAGCAGCTTGAGACAGATACGTGGGGCCAAAAACATTCAGTACTTC. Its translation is CASSLRQIRGAKNIQYF.